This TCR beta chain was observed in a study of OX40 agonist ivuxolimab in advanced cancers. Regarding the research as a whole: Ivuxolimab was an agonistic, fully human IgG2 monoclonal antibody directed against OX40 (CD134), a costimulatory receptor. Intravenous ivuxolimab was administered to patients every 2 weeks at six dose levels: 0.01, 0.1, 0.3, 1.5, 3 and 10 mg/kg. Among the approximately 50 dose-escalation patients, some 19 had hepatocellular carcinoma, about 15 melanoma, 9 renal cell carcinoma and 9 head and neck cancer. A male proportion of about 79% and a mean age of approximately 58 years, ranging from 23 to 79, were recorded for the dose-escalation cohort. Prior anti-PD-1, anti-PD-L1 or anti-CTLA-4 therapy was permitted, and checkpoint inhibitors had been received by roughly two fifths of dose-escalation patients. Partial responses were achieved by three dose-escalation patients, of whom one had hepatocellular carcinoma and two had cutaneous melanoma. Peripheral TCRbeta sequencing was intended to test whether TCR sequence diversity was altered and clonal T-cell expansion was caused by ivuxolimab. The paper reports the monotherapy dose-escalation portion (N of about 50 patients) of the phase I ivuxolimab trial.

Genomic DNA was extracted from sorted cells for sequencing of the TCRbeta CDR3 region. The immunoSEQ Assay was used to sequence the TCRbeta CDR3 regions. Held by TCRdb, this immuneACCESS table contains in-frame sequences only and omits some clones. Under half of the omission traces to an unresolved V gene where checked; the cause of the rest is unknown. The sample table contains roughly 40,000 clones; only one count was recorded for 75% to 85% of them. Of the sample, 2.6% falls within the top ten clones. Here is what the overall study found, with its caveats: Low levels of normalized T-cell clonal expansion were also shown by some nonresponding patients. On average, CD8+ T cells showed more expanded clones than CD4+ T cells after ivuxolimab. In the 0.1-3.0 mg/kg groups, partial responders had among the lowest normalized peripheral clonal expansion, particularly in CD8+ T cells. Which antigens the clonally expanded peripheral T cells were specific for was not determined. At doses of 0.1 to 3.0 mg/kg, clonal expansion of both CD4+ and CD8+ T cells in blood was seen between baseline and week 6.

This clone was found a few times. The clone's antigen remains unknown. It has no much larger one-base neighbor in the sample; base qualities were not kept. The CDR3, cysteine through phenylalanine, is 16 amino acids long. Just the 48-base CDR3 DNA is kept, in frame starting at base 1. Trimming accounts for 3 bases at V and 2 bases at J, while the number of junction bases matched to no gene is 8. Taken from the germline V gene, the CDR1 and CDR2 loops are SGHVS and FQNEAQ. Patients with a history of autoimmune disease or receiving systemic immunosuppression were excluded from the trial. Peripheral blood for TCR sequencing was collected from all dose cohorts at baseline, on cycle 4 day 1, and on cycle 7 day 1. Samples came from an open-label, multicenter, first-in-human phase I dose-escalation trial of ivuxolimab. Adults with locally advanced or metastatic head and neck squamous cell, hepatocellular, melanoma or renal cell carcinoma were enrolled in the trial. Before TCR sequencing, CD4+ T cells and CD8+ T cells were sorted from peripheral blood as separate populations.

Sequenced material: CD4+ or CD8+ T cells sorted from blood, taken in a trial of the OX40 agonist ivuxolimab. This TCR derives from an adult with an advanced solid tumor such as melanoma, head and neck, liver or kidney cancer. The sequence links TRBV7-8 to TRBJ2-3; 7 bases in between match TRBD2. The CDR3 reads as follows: CASSFLPSGITDTQYF. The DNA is TGTGCCAGCAGCTTTTTACCAAGCGGGATCACAGATACGCAGTATTTT.